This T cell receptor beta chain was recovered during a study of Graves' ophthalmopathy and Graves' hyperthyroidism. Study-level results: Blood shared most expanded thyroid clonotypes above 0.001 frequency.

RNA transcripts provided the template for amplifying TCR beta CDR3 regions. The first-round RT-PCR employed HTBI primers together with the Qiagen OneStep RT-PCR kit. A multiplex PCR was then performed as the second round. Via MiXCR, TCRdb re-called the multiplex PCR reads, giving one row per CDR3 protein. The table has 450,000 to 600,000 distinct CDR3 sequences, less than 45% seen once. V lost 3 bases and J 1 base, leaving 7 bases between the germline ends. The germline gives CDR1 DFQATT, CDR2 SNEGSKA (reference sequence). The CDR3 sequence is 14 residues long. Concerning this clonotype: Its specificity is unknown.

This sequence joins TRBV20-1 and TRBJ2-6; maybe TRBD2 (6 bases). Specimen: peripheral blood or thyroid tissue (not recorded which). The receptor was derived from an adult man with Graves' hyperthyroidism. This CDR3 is CSASGGSGANVLTF. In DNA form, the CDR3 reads TGCAGTGCTAGTGGGGGGTCTGGGGCCAACGTCCTGACTTTC.